One and the same sample provided the 32 T cell receptor beta chains below, sequenced in a study of shared clonotypes between healthy human individuals. CD8 cells regarded as naive lacked CD45RO, were positively chosen for CCR7, and omitted terminally differentiated effector memory CD45RA+ cells. Profiling relied on immunoSEQ multiplex PCR, and the TCRdb table lists in-frame clones only, not all of them. The repertoire has around 2,000,000 clones, about 95% of them found once; the top ten carry 0.9% to 1.4%. The specimen sequenced was naive CD8+ T cells sorted from blood. The source of these receptors is a man aged 18 to 29 in good health.

This clone showed up just once. The J gene is TRBJ2-2, the V gene TRBV28, with D perhaps matching TRBD2 (5 bases). Trimming left V 8 bases short and J 1 base short, with 14 bases between. This CDR3 comprises 15 residues. CDR1 MDHEN and CDR2 SYDVKM come from the germline V gene. The CDR3 DNA sequence: TGTGCCAGCTCCCCGGACTCCGTGAACACCGGGGAGCTGTTTTTT. Translation: CASSPDSVNTGELFF.

The CDR3 here is CARGYGYTF. CDR3 coding DNA: TGTGCCAGGGGCTATGGCTACACCTTC. This sequence joins TRBV6-5 and TRBJ1-2; no definite D call. The V and J ends lost 9 bases and 4 bases respectively, with 3 bases between them. The CDR3 runs to 9 residues. Germline V gene data show CDR1 as MNHEY and CDR2 as SVGAGI.

The rearrangement links TRBV5-1 to TRBJ2-7, with unresolved D. The CDR3 consists of 17 residues. V lost 1 base and J 0 bases, leaving 17 bases between the germline ends. The germline V gene has CDR1 SGHRS and CDR2 YFSETQ. The CDR3: CASSLFDQRLSSYEQYF. In nucleotides, the CDR3 is TGCGCCAGCAGCTTGTTCGACCAGCGACTCTCCTCCTACGAGCAGTACTTC.

The chain links TRBV4-3 to TRBJ1-2, with D tentatively TRBD1 (5 bases). V shed 6 bases and J shed 2 bases, with 16 bases lying between them. Germline V gives CDR1 LGHNA, CDR2 YSLEER. This CDR3 has 15 residues. The CDR3 region has the DNA TGCGCCAGCAGACGCGGCGGGGCTAAGAACTATGGCTACACCTTC. Translating gives CASRRGGAKNYGYTF.

This CDR3 reads CASSDSRGLNTEAFF. The CDR3 nucleotides are TGTGCCAGCAGTGATAGTAGGGGGCTGAACACTGAAGCTTTCTTT. The rearrangement links TRBV2 to TRBJ1-1, with 7 bases identical to TRBD1. The CDR3 loop spans 15 amino acids. Germline V gene lookup returns CDR1 SNHLY and CDR2 FYNNEI. V lost 3 bases and J lost 0; bases outside the gene matches: 4.

This clone was seen once. CDR3 sequence reads: CSVEGDQNPSSSYNEQFF. In DNA form, the CDR3 reads TGCAGCGTCGAGGGGGACCAAAATCCCAGTAGCTCCTACAATGAGCAGTTCTTC. The chain has TRBV29-1 and TRBJ2-1; D possibly corresponds to TRBD1 (6 bases). This CDR3 comprises 18 residues. Looked up from germline, CDR1 is SQVTM and CDR2 is ANQGSEA. Trimming stripped 6 bases from V and 0 bases from J, with 24 bases between.

The chain is built from TRBV4-1 and TRBJ2-7; 12 positions match TRBD2. Per the germline V gene, CDR1 is MGHRA and CDR2 is YSYEKL. This CDR3 contains 16 residues. After removal of 2 bases from V and 0 bases from J, the junction contained 2 bases not matched to a gene. The CDR3 loop reads CASSQLAGGTSYEQYF. In DNA, the CDR3 is TGCGCCAGCAGCCAACTAGCGGGGGGGACCTCCTACGAGCAGTACTTC.

The V gene is TRBV28, the J gene TRBJ1-6; D may be TRBD1 (5 bases). CDR3 size: 15 residues. V was cut by 5 bases and J by 9 bases, with 17 bases left in between. CDR1 MDHEN and CDR2 SYDVKM come from the germline V gene. The CDR3, as DNA: TGTGCCAGCAGTCCCCAGGGTCTCAGTCGTTCACCCCTCCACTTT. Translated, it gives CASSPQGLSRSPLHF.

The chain carries TRBV30 and TRBJ2-7, with 8 bases that match TRBD1. V trimming: 5 bases; J trimming: 3 bases; junction bases outside the gene matches: 6. The V gene's germline CDR1 is GTSNPN and CDR2 SVGIG (reference sequence). The CDR3 sequence is 13 residues long. The CDR3 coding sequence is TGTGCCTGGGGACAGGGAGTGGGCTACGAGCAGTACTTC. It is translated as CAWGQGVGYEQYF.

J is TRBJ1-1 and V is TRBV27; 7 bases match TRBD1. Germline lookup yields CDR1 MNHEY and CDR2 SMNVEV (reference sequence). The ends lost 4 bases at V and 1 base at J; junction bases unmatched: 3. The length of the CDR3 is 14 residues. In DNA form, the CDR3 reads TGTGCCAGCAGTTCCTACAGGGGGAACACTGAAGCTTTCTTT. Encoded protein: CASSSYRGNTEAFF.

This clone was recorded once. This rearrangement joins TRBV29-1 to TRBJ1-1; D unresolved. Trimming pared 6 bases from V and 1 base from J, leaving 12 bases between. The V gene's germline CDR1 is SQVTM and CDR2 ANQGSEA. The CDR3 runs to 13 residues. Here the CDR3 DNA reads TGCAGCGTAGTAACTACAAAGAACACTGAAGCTTTCTTT. Translation gives CSVVTTKNTEAFF.

Note on this clone: The sample contains more than one DNA sequence encoding this CDR3. The chain links TRBV4-1 to TRBJ2-7; 7 bases are shared with TRBD1. J gave up 1 base and V 2 bases, and 2 bases lay outside the gene matches. The CDR3 is made up of 14 amino acids. Germline values: CDR1 MGHRA, CDR2 YSYEKL. The CDR3 is CASSQRQGSYEQYF. As DNA, the CDR3 is TGCGCCAGCAGCCAAAGACAGGGATCCTACGAGCAGTACTTC.

The chain employs TRBV19 and TRBJ1-2, with 8 bases matching TRBD1. Germline values: CDR1 LNHDA, CDR2 SQIVND (reference sequence). This CDR3 is 16 amino acids long. Trimming removed 7 bases from V and 4 bases from J; junction bases left unmatched: 14. The CDR3 sequence is CASTVTRTGSGYGYTF. Here the CDR3 DNA reads TGTGCCAGTACCGTAACCAGGACAGGGTCGGGCTATGGCTACACCTTC. Complete variable domain (other parts from reference TRBV19 and TRBJ1-2): DGGITQSPKYLFRKEGQNVTLSCEQNLNHDAMYWYRQDPGQGLRLIYYSQIVNDFQKGDIAEGYSVSREKKESFPLTVTSAQKNPTAFYLCASTVTRTGSGYGYTFGSGTRLTVV.

Remarks on this clone: Other DNA sequences of this sample code for an identical CDR3. The CDR3 is CASSPGQGSHEQYF. In DNA form, the CDR3 reads TGCGCCAGCAGCCCAGGACAGGGAAGCCACGAGCAGTACTTC. The V and J genes are TRBV4-3 and TRBJ2-7; TRBD1 aligns across 8 bases. Germline CDR1 and CDR2: LGHNA and YSLEER. The CDR3 runs 14 residues. V trimming: 4 bases; J trimming: 5 bases; junction bases outside the gene matches: 7.

V and J are TRBV28 and TRBJ2-3; D uncertain. The CDR3 has 15 residues. V dropped 3 bases and J dropped 2 bases, with 12 bases sitting between them. Germline CDR1 MDHEN, CDR2 SYDVKM. This CDR3 is CASSLSPDVTDTQYF. DNA for the CDR3: TGTGCCAGCAGTTTGTCCCCGGACGTCACAGATACGCAGTATTTT.

This clone was observed a single time. The chain carries TRBV27 and TRBJ2-2, with D unclear. Looked up from germline, CDR1 is MNHEY and CDR2 is SMNVEV (reference sequence). The CDR3 extends over 12 amino acids. V was clipped by 3 bases and J by 7 bases, with 6 bases between them. CDR3 coding DNA: TGTGCCAGCAGTTTTAGGTTCGGGGAGCTGTTTTTT. As protein: CASSFRFGELFF.

Of note for this clone: Other DNA variants within this sample encode the same CDR3. J is TRBJ2-7 and V is TRBV27; D not certain. V lost 3 bases and J lost 2, with 8 bases in between. This CDR3 region has 13 residues. CDR1 MNHEY and CDR2 SMNVEV come from the germline V gene (reference sequence). CDR3 region: CASSLGSAYEQYF. CDR3 nucleotides: TGTGCCAGCAGTTTGGGGTCAGCCTACGAGCAGTACTTC.

This chain links TRBV7-2 with TRBJ1-2; 10 bases fit TRBD1. Germline CDR1 is SGHTA and CDR2 is FQGNSA. The CDR3 length is 15 residues. The junction had 9 bases not matched to a gene; V was cut back by 4 bases and J by 7 bases. The CDR3 DNA reads TGTGCCAGCAGCTCTACCGGGACAGGGGTCTCTGGCTACACCTTC. Translating it yields CASSSTGTGVSGYTF.

The CDR3 nucleotides are TGTGCCAGCAGCCCACCTACTAGCGGCGGGGATGAGCAGTTCTTC. Translating it yields CASSPPTSGGDEQFF. J is TRBJ2-1 and V is TRBV9; 8 bases are a match to TRBD2. Trimming took 4 bases from V and 8 from J; bases not matched to a gene: 11. This CDR3 spans 15 amino acids. Germline values: CDR1 SGDLS, CDR2 YYNGEE.

This clone was observed once. The J gene is TRBJ2-7, the V gene TRBV19, with 8 bases that match TRBD1. The CDR3 sequence is 13 residues long. Unmatched junction bases numbered 5, after V lost 5 bases and J lost 5 bases. Germline V gene sequence: CDR1 LNHDA, CDR2 SQIVND (reference sequence). The DNA of the CDR3 is TGTGCCAGTAGTGCCGGACAGGGCCACGAGCAGTACTTC. Amino acids: CASSAGQGHEQYF.

This chain links TRBV30 with TRBJ1-2, with 9 nucleotides matching TRBD1. The CDR3 is made up of 15 amino acids. Germline V gene sequence: CDR1 GTSNPN, CDR2 SVGIG (reference sequence). V dropped 3 bases and J dropped 4; count of bases not matched to a gene: 9. The CDR3 here is CAWRGTGRSGYGYTF. CDR3 DNA sequence: TGTGCCTGGAGGGGGACAGGGAGGAGCGGCTATGGCTACACCTTC.

V and J are TRBV2 and TRBJ2-4, with D tentatively TRBD2 (5 bases). The ends were cut back, 7 bases at V and 5 bases at J, with 9 bases in the middle. Germline V gene data show CDR1 as SNHLY and CDR2 as FYNNEI. The CDR3 runs to 12 residues. The DNA for the CDR3 is TGTGCCAGCAAAGACGGGGAAAACATTCAGTACTTC. Amino acids: CASKDGENIQYF. Based on the CDR3 plus reference TRBV2 and TRBJ2-4, the full variable domain is EPEVTQTPSHQVTQMGQEVILRCVPISNHLYFYWYRQILGQKVEFLVSFYNNEISEKSEIFDDQFSVERPDGSNFTLKIRSTKLEDSAMYFCASKDGENIQYFGAGTRLSVL.

Comment on this clone: The sample has other DNA sequences that encode this CDR3 too. The V call is TRBV13, the J call TRBJ2-5; D is uncertain. The CDR3 length is 12 residues. Germline V CDR1 and CDR2: PRHDT, FYEKMQ (reference sequence). Deletions cut 2 bases from V and 5 bases from J, with 6 bases between. The CDR3 spells CASSLFGETQYF. DNA for the CDR3: TGTGCCAGCAGCTTATTCGGGGAGACCCAGTACTTC.

About this clone: Within the sample, other DNA sequences also encode this same CDR3. The chain carries TRBV6-6 and TRBJ2-7, with D unclear. This CDR3 contains 12 residues. Germline V gives CDR1 MNHNY, CDR2 SVGAGI (reference sequence). Trimming took off 5 bases at V and 2 bases at J, with 7 bases between the two ends. CDR3 sequence: CASSPAAYEQYF. CDR3 nucleotides: TGTGCCAGCAGTCCCGCGGCCTACGAGCAGTACTTC.

The CDR3 DNA reads TGTGCCAGCAGCTTCACTAGCACCGAGGGGGAGACCCAGTACTTC. Translating it yields CASSFTSTEGETQYF. V usage is TRBV7-3 and J usage is TRBJ2-5; tentatively, D is TRBD2 (6 bases). The germline CDR1 and CDR2 sequences are SGHTA and FQGTGA. Trimming stripped 3 bases from V and 5 bases from J, with 16 bases between. This CDR3 has 15 amino acids.

This chain uses TRBV5-4 with TRBJ1-1; D is uncertain. This CDR3 comprises 13 residues. V was pared by 0 bases and J by 5 bases, with 8 bases between. Germline assignment: CDR1 SGHNT and CDR2 YYREEE (reference sequence). The CDR3 coding sequence is TGTGCCAGCAGCTTGGCCCAGCAAACTGAAGCTTTCTTT. The encoded protein is CASSLAQQTEAFF.

To note about this clone: The same CDR3 is also encoded by other DNA sequences in this sample. The chain recombines TRBV19 with TRBJ2-7; 7 bases align to TRBD2. There are 13 residues in the CDR3. Germline CDR1 reads LNHDA; CDR2 reads SQIVND (reference sequence). V trimming: 3 bases; J trimming: 5 bases; junction bases outside the gene matches: 4. CDR3 nucleotides: TGTGCCAGTAGTATTGGGGGAGGGAACGAGCAGTACTTC. This encodes CASSIGGGNEQYF.

The rearrangement joins TRBV13 to TRBJ2-3; no firm D call. Germline CDR1 is PRHDT and CDR2 is FYEKMQ (reference sequence). The germline V and J ends were trimmed by 4 bases and 6 bases, with 8 bases remaining between them. This CDR3 region has 12 residues. CDR3 loop: CASSSTGDTQYF. The CDR3 DNA reads as TGTGCCAGCAGCTCGACTGGGGATACGCAGTATTTT.

The J gene is TRBJ2-5, the V gene TRBV6-6; TRBD2 matches 7 bases. After removal of 3 bases from V and 1 base from J, the junction contained 5 bases not matched to a gene. CDR1 MNHNY and CDR2 SVGAGI come from the germline V gene (reference sequence). This CDR3 spans 15 amino acids. CDR3 sequence: CASSYSSGVQETQYF. In DNA, the CDR3 is TGTGCCAGCAGTTATTCAAGCGGGGTCCAAGAGACCCAGTACTTC.

This clone was observed once. The chain is built from TRBV6-5 and TRBJ1-6; tentative D call: TRBD1 (5 bases). The germline gives CDR1 MNHEY, CDR2 SVGAGI. Trimming cost V 2 bases and J 5 bases, with 10 bases left between them. This CDR3 is 15 amino acids long. The CDR3 region has the DNA TGTGCCAGCAGTTACGGGGCGGGGAATAATTCACCCCTCCACTTT. Amino acid sequence: CASSYGAGNNSPLHF.

This CDR3 reads CASSYSSLVGELFF. DNA of the CDR3: TGTGCCAGCAGTTACTCTAGCTTGGTCGGGGAGCTGTTTTTT. The chain joins TRBV6-6 to TRBJ2-2; D is ambiguous. The germline gives CDR1 MNHNY, CDR2 SVGAGI (reference sequence). With 0 bases removed from V and 7 bases from J, the gap between germline ends came to 9 bases. This CDR3 comprises 14 residues.

This rearrangement joins TRBV29-1 to TRBJ1-6; D call uncertain. Germline CDR1 reads SQVTM; CDR2 reads ANQGSEA. CDR3 length equals 9 residues. CDR3 sequence reads: CRTNRALHF. The DNA of the CDR3 is TGCAGAACTAATAGAGCCCTCCACTTT.